Each of the 9 T cell receptor beta chains below was sequenced from the same sample in a study of blood T cell repertoires in COVID-19. TCRdb's table, derived via immunoSEQ multiplex PCR, lists solely in-frame clones and lacks some. Of 150,000 to 200,000 clones listed, about 86% are singletons. Source material: peripheral blood. The origin of the receptors is a woman in her sixties or seventies with COVID-19, enrolled during active disease.

This rearrangement joins TRBV5-1 to TRBJ1-1, with TRBD1 as a possible D gene (5 bases). CDR1 and CDR2 (germline): SGHRS, YFSETQ. CDR3 length: 15 residues. Trimming shortened V by 3 bases and J by 3 bases, and 15 bases separated the two germline ends. The CDR3 protein is CASSSPGSKDTEAFF. In DNA form, the CDR3 reads TGCGCCAGCAGCTCTCCAGGGTCTAAGGACACTGAAGCTTTCTTT.

The V gene is TRBV7-8, the J gene TRBJ1-1, with a tentative D call TRBD1 (6 bases). The CDR3 sequence is 15 residues long. V shed 5 bases and J shed 4 bases, with 17 bases lying between them. Germline assignment: CDR1 SGHVS and CDR2 FQNEAQ. CDR3 in DNA: TGTGCCAGCAGCCTTCAAGCCCGGACAGCCACTGAAGCTTTCTTT. As protein: CASSLQARTATEAFF. The full variable domain, rest sourced from reference TRBV7-8 and TRBJ1-1, is GAGVSQSPRYKVAKRGQDVALRCDPISGHVSLFWYQQALGQGPEFLTYFQNEAQLDKSGLPSDRFFAERPEGSVSTLKIQRTQQEDSAVYLCASSLQARTATEAFFGQGTRLTVV.

The chain recombines TRBV5-1 with TRBJ1-2, with unresolved D. Germline loops: CDR1 SGHRS, CDR2 YFSETQ. CDR3 length: 14 amino acids. The V end lost 0 bases, the J end lost 3 bases, and 9 bases lay between the germline ends. Written as DNA, the CDR3 is TGCGCCAGCAGCTTGGCCAACAGAGACTATGGCTACACCTTC. This sequence encodes CASSLANRDYGYTF. The complete variable domain, with remaining parts taken from reference TRBV5-1 and TRBJ1-2, reads KAGVTQTPRYLIKTRGQQVTLSCSPISGHRSVSWYQQTPGQGLQFLFEYFSETQRNKGNFPGRFSGRQFSNSRSEMNVSTLELGDSALYLCASSLANRDYGYTFGSGTRLTVV.

The chain combines TRBV7-3 with TRBJ1-6; 8 bases fit TRBD1. V was pared by 1 base and J by 5 bases, with 1 base of the junction left unmatched. Germline loops: CDR1 SGHTA, CDR2 FQGTGA. There are 15 residues in the CDR3. Written as DNA, the CDR3 is TGTGCCAGCAGCTTAATGACAGGGGATAATTCACCCCTCCACTTT. Its protein is CASSLMTGDNSPLHF.

This chain links TRBV5-1 with TRBJ1-4, with 8 bases identical to TRBD1. CDR1 SGHRS and CDR2 YFSETQ come from the germline V gene. The V segment lost 4 bases and the J segment 7 bases; nucleotides outside the gene matches: 12. CDR3 length equals 16 residues. Here the CDR3 DNA reads TGCGCCAGCAGCCCGATACCTGGACAGGGTGGTGAAAAACTGTTTTTT. Residues: CASSPIPGQGGEKLFF. The full variable domain, in which reference TRBV5-1 and TRBJ1-4 provide the parts outside the CDR3, is KAGVTQTPRYLIKTRGQQVTLSCSPISGHRSVSWYQQTPGQGLQFLFEYFSETQRNKGNFPGRFSGRQFSNSRSEMNVSTLELGDSALYLCASSPIPGQGGEKLFFGSGTQLSVL.

The chain employs TRBV28 and TRBJ2-7; 9 bases are a match to TRBD2. J gave up 7 bases and V 7 bases, and 8 bases lay outside the gene matches. Germline V lookup: CDR1 MDHEN, CDR2 SYDVKM. The length of the CDR3 is 13 residues. The CDR3 region has the DNA TGTGCCAGCACCACCGGGACTAGCCGGGAGCAGTACTTC. This codes for CASTTGTSREQYF.

The chain is built from TRBV7-9 and TRBJ1-4, with 7 bases matching TRBD1. The CDR3 runs to 14 residues. Germline V CDR1 and CDR2: SEHNR, FQNEAQ (reference sequence). The ends lost 5 bases at V and 8 bases at J; junction bases unmatched: 8. This CDR3 is CASSLTGVEEKLFF. Here the CDR3 DNA reads TGTGCCAGCAGCCTTACAGGGGTAGAGGAAAAACTGTTTTTT.

The V and J genes are TRBV9 and TRBJ2-7; a weak D match, TRBD2 (6 bases). The V end was cut by 0 bases, the J end by 4 bases, with 11 bases between. The CDR3 runs to 14 residues. The germline CDR1 and CDR2 sequences are SGDLS and YYNGEE. CDR3 bases: TGTGCCAGCAGCGTAGGGGAAGGGAGGTACGAGCAGTACTTC. Translation: CASSVGEGRYEQYF.

This clone showed up just a few times. The chain is built from TRBV25-1 and TRBJ1-1, with TRBD1 as a possible D gene (5 bases). The CDR3 is 13 residues long. CDR1 and CDR2 from the germline V gene are MGHDK and SYGVNS. Trimming pared 4 bases from V and 1 base from J, leaving 7 bases between. CDR3 coding DNA: TGTGCCAGCAGTGTCAGGGAGAACACTGAAGCTTTCTTT. Its protein is CASSVRENTEAFF. Full variable domain (outside the CDR3, taken from reference TRBV25-1 and TRBJ1-1): EADIYQTPRYLVIGTGKKITLECSQTMGHDKMYWYQQDPGMELHLIHYSYGVNSTEKGDLSSESTVSRIRTEHFPLTLESARPSHTSQYLCASSVRENTEAFFGQGTRLTVV.